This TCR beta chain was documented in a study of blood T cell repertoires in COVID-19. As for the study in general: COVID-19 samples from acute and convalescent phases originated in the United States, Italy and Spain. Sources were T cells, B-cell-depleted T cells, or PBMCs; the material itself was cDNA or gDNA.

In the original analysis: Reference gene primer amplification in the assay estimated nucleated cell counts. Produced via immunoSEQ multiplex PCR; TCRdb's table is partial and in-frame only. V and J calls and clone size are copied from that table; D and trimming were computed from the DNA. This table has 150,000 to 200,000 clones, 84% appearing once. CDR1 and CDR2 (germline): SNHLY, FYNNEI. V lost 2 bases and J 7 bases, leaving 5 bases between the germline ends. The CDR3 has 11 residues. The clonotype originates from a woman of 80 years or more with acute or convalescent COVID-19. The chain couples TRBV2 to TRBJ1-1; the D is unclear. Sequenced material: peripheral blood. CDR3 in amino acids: CASSEQIEAFF. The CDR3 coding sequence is TGTGCCAGCAGTGAACAGATTGAAGCTTTCTTT.